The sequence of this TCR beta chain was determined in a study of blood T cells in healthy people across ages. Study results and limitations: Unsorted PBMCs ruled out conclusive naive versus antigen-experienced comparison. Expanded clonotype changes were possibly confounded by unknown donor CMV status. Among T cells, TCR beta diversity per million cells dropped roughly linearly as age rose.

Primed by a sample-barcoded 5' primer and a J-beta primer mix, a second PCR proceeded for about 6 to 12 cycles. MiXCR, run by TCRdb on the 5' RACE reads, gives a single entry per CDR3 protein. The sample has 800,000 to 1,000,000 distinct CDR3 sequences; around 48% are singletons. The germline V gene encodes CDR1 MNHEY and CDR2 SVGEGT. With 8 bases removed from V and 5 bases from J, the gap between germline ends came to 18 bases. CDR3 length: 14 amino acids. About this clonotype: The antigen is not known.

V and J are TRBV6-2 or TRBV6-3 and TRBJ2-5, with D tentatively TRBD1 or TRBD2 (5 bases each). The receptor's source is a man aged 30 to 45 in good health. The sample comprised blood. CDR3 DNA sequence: TGTGCCAGCGGCCTATCCGGGACCTTCGAGACCCAGTACTTC. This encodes CASGLSGTFETQYF.